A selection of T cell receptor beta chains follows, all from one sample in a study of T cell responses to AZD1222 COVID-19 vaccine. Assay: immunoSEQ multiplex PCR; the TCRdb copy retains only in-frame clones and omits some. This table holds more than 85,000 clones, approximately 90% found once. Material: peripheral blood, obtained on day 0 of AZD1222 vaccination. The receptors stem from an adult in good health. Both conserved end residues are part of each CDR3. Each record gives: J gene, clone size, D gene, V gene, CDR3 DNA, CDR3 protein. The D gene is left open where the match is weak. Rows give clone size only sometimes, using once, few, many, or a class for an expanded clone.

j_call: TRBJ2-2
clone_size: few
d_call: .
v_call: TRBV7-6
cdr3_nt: TGTGCCAGCAGCTTAGAAGAGCCCACGAACACCGGGGAGCTGTTTTTT
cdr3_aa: CASSLEEPTNTGELFF

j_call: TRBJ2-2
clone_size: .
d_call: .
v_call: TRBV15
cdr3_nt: TGTGCCACCAGCAGGGACAGGAACACCGGGGAGCTGTTTTTT
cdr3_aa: CATSRDRNTGELFF

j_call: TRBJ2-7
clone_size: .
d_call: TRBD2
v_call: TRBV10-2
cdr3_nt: TGCGCCAGCAGTACTAGCGGGAGGGGCGAGCAGTACTTC
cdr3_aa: CASSTSGRGEQYF

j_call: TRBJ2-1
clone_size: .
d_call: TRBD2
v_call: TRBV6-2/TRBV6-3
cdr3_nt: TGTGCCAGCAGTTACAAGCGGGGCCCCGACCTCTACAATGAGCAGTTCTTC
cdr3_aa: CASSYKRGPDLYNEQFF

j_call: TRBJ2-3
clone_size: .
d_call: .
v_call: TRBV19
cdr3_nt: TGTGCCAGTAGTGACTCTAGCACAGATACGCAGTATTTT
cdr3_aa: CASSDSSTDTQYF

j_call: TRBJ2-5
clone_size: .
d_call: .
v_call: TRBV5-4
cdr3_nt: TGTGCCAGCAGCAGCGGAGGGGACATTCAGAAGACCCAGTACTTC
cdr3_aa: CASSSGGDIQKTQYF

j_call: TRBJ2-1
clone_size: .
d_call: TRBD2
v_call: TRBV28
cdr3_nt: TGTGCCAGCATCGAAGCGGGAGGGCTGAATGAGCAGTTCTTC
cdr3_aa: CASIEAGGLNEQFF

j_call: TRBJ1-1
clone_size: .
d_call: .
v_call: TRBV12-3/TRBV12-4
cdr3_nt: TGTGCCAGCAGTTCTCCGGGGGGCACTGAAGCTTTCTTT
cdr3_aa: CASSSPGGTEAFF

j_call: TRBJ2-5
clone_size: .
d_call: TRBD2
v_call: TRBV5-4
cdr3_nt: TGTGCCAGCACCGGGACTAGCGGGAGGTTAGTTGGAGAGACCCAGTACTTC
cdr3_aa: CASTGTSGRLVGETQYF

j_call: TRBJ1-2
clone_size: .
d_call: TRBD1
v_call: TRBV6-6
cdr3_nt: TGTGCCAGCAGTCACCTAGGACAGGGGGCAAGGTATGGCTACACCTTC
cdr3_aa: CASSHLGQGARYGYTF

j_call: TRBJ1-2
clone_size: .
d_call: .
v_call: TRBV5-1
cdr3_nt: TGCGCCAGCAGCTTGGAACCGGCGTATGGCTACACCTTC
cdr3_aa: CASSLEPAYGYTF

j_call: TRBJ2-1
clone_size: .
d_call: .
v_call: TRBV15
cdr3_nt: TGTGCCACCAGGAGGGGTCGAAATGAGCAGTTCTTC
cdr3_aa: CATRRGRNEQFF

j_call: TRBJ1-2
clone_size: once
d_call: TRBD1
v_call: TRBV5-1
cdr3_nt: TGCGCCAGCAGAGAGGACAGGGCAAGATATGGCTACACCTTC
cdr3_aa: CASREDRARYGYTF

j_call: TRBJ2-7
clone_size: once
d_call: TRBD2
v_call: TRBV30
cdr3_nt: TGTGCCTGGAGTCTGGCAGGGCTAGCGGGATGGTACGAGCAGTACTTC
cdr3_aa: CAWSLAGLAGWYEQYF

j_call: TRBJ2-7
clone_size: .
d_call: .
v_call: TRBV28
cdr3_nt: TGTGCCAGCAGTTTGGGCACTAGGACGATCCGAGTTGATGCGTACTTC
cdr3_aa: CASSLGTRTIRVDAYF

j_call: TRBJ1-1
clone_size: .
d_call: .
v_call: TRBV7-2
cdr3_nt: TGTGCCAGCAGCTTGAGGGGGGTGAACACTGAAGCTTTCTTT
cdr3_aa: CASSLRGVNTEAFF

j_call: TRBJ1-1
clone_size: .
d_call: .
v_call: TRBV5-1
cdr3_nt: TGCGCCAGCAGCTTGACTGGCACGAACACTGAAGCTTTCTTT
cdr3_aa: CASSLTGTNTEAFF

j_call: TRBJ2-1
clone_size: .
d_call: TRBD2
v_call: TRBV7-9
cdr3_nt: TGTGCCAGCAGCTTAGAGGGGACTAGCGACGATGAGCAGTTCTTC
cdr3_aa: CASSLEGTSDDEQFF

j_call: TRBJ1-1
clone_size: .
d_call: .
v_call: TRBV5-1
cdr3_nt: TGCGCCAGCAGCTTGGCCGGGCAAAACACTGAAGCTTTCTTT
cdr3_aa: CASSLAGQNTEAFF

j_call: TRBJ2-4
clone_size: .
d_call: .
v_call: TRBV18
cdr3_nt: TGTGCCAGCTCACCGAATATAGCCAAAAACATTCAGTACTTC
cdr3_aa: CASSPNIAKNIQYF

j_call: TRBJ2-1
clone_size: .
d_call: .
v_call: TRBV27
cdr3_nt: TGTGCCAGCAAGGAAACCTTTAACAGGGATGGGGAGCAGTTCTTC
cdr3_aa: CASKETFNRDGEQFF

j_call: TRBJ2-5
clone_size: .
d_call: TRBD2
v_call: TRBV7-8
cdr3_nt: TGTGCCAGCAGCTTAGGCGGGAGCCGGGAGACCCAGTACTTC
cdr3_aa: CASSLGGSRETQYF

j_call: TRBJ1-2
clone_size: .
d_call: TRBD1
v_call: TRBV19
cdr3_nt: TGTGCCAGTAGTCCCGGACAGGGGATCTATGGCTACACCTTC
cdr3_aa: CASSPGQGIYGYTF

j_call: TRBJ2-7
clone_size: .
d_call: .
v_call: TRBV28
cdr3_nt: TGTGCCAGCAGTCAAGCAGGGATCTACGAGCAGTACTTC
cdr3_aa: CASSQAGIYEQYF

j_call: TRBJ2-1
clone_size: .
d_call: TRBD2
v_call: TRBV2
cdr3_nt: TGTGCCAGCAGTGTTCTGCGGGGGTACAATGAGCAGTTCTTC
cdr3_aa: CASSVLRGYNEQFF

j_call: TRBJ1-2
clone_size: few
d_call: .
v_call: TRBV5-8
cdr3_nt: TGTGCCAGCAGCTTGGTGTCAGAAATAAACTATGGCTACACCTTC
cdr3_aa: CASSLVSEINYGYTF

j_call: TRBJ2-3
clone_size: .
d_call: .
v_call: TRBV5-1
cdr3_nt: TGCGCCAGCAGCTTGGGCGCAGGCTCAGATACGCAGTATTTT
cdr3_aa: CASSLGAGSDTQYF

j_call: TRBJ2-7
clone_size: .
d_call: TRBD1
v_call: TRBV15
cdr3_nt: TGTGCCACCAGCGGAATTTCCAGGGGGCACGAGCAGTACTTC
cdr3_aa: CATSGISRGHEQYF

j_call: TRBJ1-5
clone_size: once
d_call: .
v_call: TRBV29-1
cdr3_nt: TGCAGCGTATCCGGGACTAATAGCAATCAGCCCCAGCATTTT
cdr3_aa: CSVSGTNSNQPQHF

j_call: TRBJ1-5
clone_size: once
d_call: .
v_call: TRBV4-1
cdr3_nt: TGCGCCAGCAGCCTATCCACAGGGTCCAATCAGCCCCAGCATTTT
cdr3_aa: CASSLSTGSNQPQHF

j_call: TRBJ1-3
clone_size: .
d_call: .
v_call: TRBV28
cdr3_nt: TGTGCCAGCAGTACACAGGTCGCTGGGAACACCATATATTTT
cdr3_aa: CASSTQVAGNTIYF

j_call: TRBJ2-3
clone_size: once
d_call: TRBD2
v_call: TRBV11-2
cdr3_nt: TGTGCCAGCAGCACTAGCGGGTGGACAGATACGCAGTATTTT
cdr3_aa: CASSTSGWTDTQYF